One and the same sample provided the 5 T cell receptor beta chains below, sequenced in a study of blood T cell repertoires in COVID-19. Clones were read by immunoSEQ multiplex PCR, and TCRdb kept only the in-frame ones, dropping some. Among around 190,000 clones listed, around 80% were seen once. Material: peripheral blood. Every receptor here comes from a woman in her fifties or sixties with COVID-19, enrolled during active disease.

The rearrangement links TRBV19 to TRBJ1-1; D is perhaps TRBD1 (5 bases). Trimming stripped 2 bases from V and 11 bases from J, with 12 bases between. Looked up from germline, CDR1 is LNHDA and CDR2 is SQIVND (reference sequence). This CDR3 contains 12 residues. Here the CDR3 reads CASSISGGGAFF. DNA of the CDR3: TGTGCCAGTAGTATAAGCGGGGGTGGGGCTTTCTTT.

The chain couples TRBV2 to TRBJ1-1; D is perhaps TRBD1 (5 bases). The V gene lost 5 bases and the J gene lost 4 bases, with 17 bases spanning the gap. The CDR3 runs to 15 residues. The V gene's germline CDR1 is SNHLY and CDR2 FYNNEI. The CDR3 loop is CASSIHGNQGTEAFF. The CDR3 region has the DNA TGTGCCAGCAGTATACACGGCAATCAGGGCACTGAAGCTTTCTTT.

This clone was found once. The chain is built from TRBV6-5 and TRBJ1-2, with D possibly being TRBD1 (5 bases). Trimming removed 10 bases at V and 5 bases at J, with 17 bases between. Germline assignment: CDR1 MNHEY and CDR2 SVGAGI. This CDR3 spans 13 amino acids. The CDR3 region is CAISVTGPYGYTF. For the CDR3, the DNA is TGTGCCATCAGCGTAACAGGTCCTTATGGCTACACCTTC.

The rearrangement uses TRBV9 and TRBJ2-5, with D hard to call. With 2 bases removed from V and 9 bases from J, the gap between germline ends came to 14 bases. Germline CDR1 is SGDLS and CDR2 is YYNGEE. The CDR3 sequence is 13 residues long. CDR3 bases: TGTGCCAGCAGCGTTTTCAGCGAACGAGCCCAGTACTTC. Amino acid sequence: CASSVFSERAQYF.

Comments on this clone: Within the sample, other DNA sequences also encode this same CDR3. The chain combines TRBV24-1 with TRBJ2-3; 11 nucleotides align to TRBD1. The CDR3 is 15 residues long. Looked up from germline, CDR1 is KGHDR and CDR2 is SFDVKD. With 5 bases clipped from V and 2 bases from J, the junction kept 2 bases outside the gene matches. In nucleotides, the CDR3 is TGTGCCACCAGTGTCGGACAGGGGGCCACAGATACGCAGTATTTT. Its translation is CATSVGQGATDTQYF.